A single sample gave rise to the 6 T cell receptor beta chains below, sequenced in a study of T cell repertoires in cytomegalovirus infection. One entry per CDR3 protein, called by TCRdb with MiXCR from the reads. The data show about 260,000 distinct CDR3 sequences, 12% to 15% seen once. The sample taken for sequencing was PBMCs. These TCRs come from a human donor in good health (CMV status not recorded). Some clones in this sample may be carry-over from other donors' samples.

V is TRBV20-1 and J is TRBJ2-6; 10 bases agree with TRBD1. This CDR3 comprises 18 residues. CDR1 is DFQATT, CDR2 SNEGSKA, per germline (reference sequence). The CDR3 DNA follows: TGCACCCGGGGGGGAATGACAGGGGGCTGGTCTGGGGCCAACGTCCTGACTTTC. Translation gives CTRGGMTGGWSGANVLTF.

This clonotype was observed a handful of times. J is TRBJ1-2 and V is TRBV29-1, with no clear D. There are 12 residues in the CDR3. With 2 bases removed from V and 7 bases from J, the gap between germline ends came to 11 bases. Germline values: CDR1 SQVTM, CDR2 ANQGSEA. The CDR3 coding sequence is TGCAGCGTTGAACAGCCCAACCGTGGCTACACCTTC. Translating it yields CSVEQPNRGYTF.

This clonotype was counted a few times. The chain links TRBV29-1 to TRBJ2-7, with 10 bases identical to TRBD1. The CDR3 length is 14 residues. Trimming took 1 base from V and 6 from J; bases not matched to a gene: 6. The germline CDR1 and CDR2 sequences are SQVTM and ANQGSEA. The CDR3: CSVEVTRTGGEQYF. DNA of the CDR3: TGCAGCGTTGAAGTTACTCGGACAGGGGGCGAGCAGTACTTC.

The chain uses TRBV9 and TRBJ2-1; TRBD2 matches 10 bases. In germline, CDR1 is SGDLS, CDR2 YYNGEE. There are 17 residues in the CDR3. The trim removed 0 bases at V and 0 bases at J, leaving 3 bases unmatched. DNA for the CDR3: TGTGCCAGCAGCGTAGCTTCTAGCGGGAGCTCCTACAATGAGCAGTTCTTC. Amino acid sequence: CASSVASSGSSYNEQFF.

At least ten counts were recorded for this clonotype. The chain employs TRBV6-2 or TRBV6-3 and TRBJ1-1; 8 bases are a match to TRBD1. Trimming at V came to 5 bases and at J to 2 bases, leaving 7 bases not matched to a gene. The CDR3 is made up of 15 amino acids. Germline values: CDR1 MNHEY, CDR2 SVGEGT. The DNA of the CDR3 is TGTGCCAGCAGTAACCTGGCAGGGGGCAACACTGAAGCTTTCTTT. Protein sequence: CASSNLAGGNTEAFF.

This clonotype was picked up a small number of times. This chain connects TRBV12-3 or TRBV12-4 to TRBJ1-5, with no clear D. The CDR3 has 14 amino acids. The germline V and J ends were trimmed by 6 bases and 3 bases, with 12 bases remaining between them. CDR3 coding DNA: TGTGCCAGCAGCTTGCAGAGCCTCAATCAGCCCCAGCATTTT. Its translation is CASSLQSLNQPQHF.